Presented here are 30 T cell receptor beta chains from one specimen sequenced in a study of T-cell reconstitution after alpha-beta-depleted transplantation in children. A library of TCRbeta sequences, prepared with unique molecular identifiers, was generated. One entry per CDR3 protein results from TCRdb running MiXCR on the PCR reads. Among some 550,000 distinct CDR3 sequences, approximately 22% were seen once, and the ten largest hold 13% to 15%. The source material was PBMCs, mostly from graft donor cells, sampled 360 days after TCRalphabeta/CD19-depleted stem cell transplant. Receptors originate from a boy under two years old who had a stem cell transplant for acute myeloid leukemia, so the T cells may come from the graft donor.

The chain uses TRBV7-2 and TRBJ2-3; 10 positions match TRBD2. Per germline, CDR1 SGHTA and CDR2 FQGNSA. The CDR3 sequence is 16 residues long. Trimming removed 5 bases from V and 6 bases from J; junction bases left unmatched: 11. CDR3 nucleotides: TGTGCCAGCAGCCCGCTTAGTAGCGGGGGGCTGGATACGCAGTATTTT. It codes for CASSPLSSGGLDTQYF. Full variable domain (rest looked up from reference TRBV7-2 and TRBJ2-3): GAGVSQSPSNKVTEKGKDVELRCDPISGHTALYWYRQSLGQGLEFLIYFQGNSAPDKSGLPSDRFSAERTGGSVSTLTIQRTQQEDSAVYLCASSPLSSGGLDTQYFGPGTRLTVL.

This clonotype was seen a few times. The chain has TRBV24-1 and TRBJ2-2, with TRBD1 identical over 7 bases. Germline values: CDR1 KGHDR, CDR2 SFDVKD. There are 14 residues in the CDR3. The ends lost 7 bases at V and 2 bases at J; junction bases unmatched: 3. The CDR3 region has the DNA TGTGCCACCAGAAAGGGGGCCAACACCGGGGAGCTGTTTTTT. Protein: CATRKGANTGELFF.

The rearrangement links TRBV6-5 to TRBJ2-1; TRBD2 matches at 9 bases. With V trimmed by 0 bases and J by 2 bases, 5 bases remained unmatched. The CDR3 length is 17 residues. The V gene's germline CDR1 is MNHEY and CDR2 SVGAGI. The CDR3: CASSYSPSGAAYNEQFF. CDR3 DNA sequence: TGTGCCAGCAGTTACTCGCCTAGCGGGGCGGCCTACAATGAGCAGTTCTTC.

This clonotype was seen a few times. For the CDR3, the DNA is TGCAGTGCAGAGGGGGAGTACGAGCAGTACTTC. This translates into CSAEGEYEQYF. V usage is TRBV20-1 and J usage is TRBJ2-7; tentatively, D is TRBD1 (6 bases). Trimming removed 6 bases at V and 4 bases at J, with 10 bases between. Germline lookup yields CDR1 DFQATT and CDR2 SNEGSKA (reference sequence). This CDR3 has 11 residues.

In its sample, this clonotype was seen once. The chain joins TRBV7-3 to TRBJ2-5; D possibly uses TRBD1 or TRBD2 (5 bases each). CDR1 and CDR2 from the germline V gene are SGHTA and FQGTGA. CDR3 length: 15 amino acids. V was cut by 5 bases and J by 5 bases, with 18 bases left in between. This chain's CDR3 is CASSPFPSEGETQYF. The CDR3 DNA follows: TGTGCCAGCAGCCCATTCCCGAGTGAGGGGGAGACCCAGTACTTC.

This clonotype was recorded at least ten times. This rearrangement joins TRBV7-2 to TRBJ1-1, with D possibly being TRBD1 (5 bases). Between the trimmed V and J ends, which lost 1 base and 0 bases, there was a span of 6 bases. This CDR3 has 14 residues. The V gene's germline CDR1 is SGHTA and CDR2 FQGNSA. The CDR3 is CASSLVGVNTEAFF. The CDR3, as DNA: TGTGCCAGCAGCTTAGTAGGGGTGAACACTGAAGCTTTCTTT. Full variable domain (remainder filled in from reference TRBV7-2 and TRBJ1-1): GAGVSQSPSNKVTEKGKDVELRCDPISGHTALYWYRQSLGQGLEFLIYFQGNSAPDKSGLPSDRFSAERTGGSVSTLTIQRTQQEDSAVYLCASSLVGVNTEAFFGQGTRLTVV.

The CDR3, as DNA: TGTGCCAGCAGCTTGACCCAGCTGCAGGGTCTTACTGAAGCTTTCTTT. Amino acid sequence: CASSLTQLQGLTEAFF. The V gene is TRBV5-5, the J gene TRBJ1-1; tentative D call: TRBD1 (5 bases). Germline CDR1 and CDR2: SGHKS and YYEKEE (reference sequence). The germline V and J ends were trimmed by 1 base and 5 bases, with 18 bases remaining between them. There are 16 residues in the CDR3.

This clonotype was seen ten or more times. The V gene is TRBV20-1, the J gene TRBJ2-1; no reliable D call. CDR3 length: 13 residues. V was shortened by 0 bases and J by 5 bases, with 8 bases between the two germline ends. CDR1 and CDR2 from the germline V gene are DFQATT and SNEGSKA (reference sequence). CDR3 loop: CSARDSPHNEQFF. CDR3 in DNA: TGCAGTGCTAGAGATAGTCCTCACAATGAGCAGTTCTTC.

The chain recombines TRBV7-9 with TRBJ1-2; D is uncertain. CDR1 and CDR2 from the germline V gene are SEHNR and FQNEAQ (reference sequence). Trimming shortened V by 5 bases and J by 3 bases, and 16 bases separated the two germline ends. The CDR3 contains 15 residues. The CDR3 nucleotides are TGTGCCAGCAGCAACCTGGACGGCACCTACTATGGCTACACCTTC. This sequence encodes CASSNLDGTYYGYTF.

This clonotype has a count of ten or more. The chain recombines TRBV7-8 with TRBJ1-2; no clear D. The CDR3 extends over 13 amino acids. The V gene lost 1 base and the J gene lost 8 bases, with 11 bases spanning the gap. Per the germline V gene, CDR1 is SGHVS and CDR2 is FQNEAQ. The CDR3 sequence is CASSLVRGSGYTF. The CDR3 DNA follows: TGTGCCAGCAGCTTAGTCCGGGGTTCGGGCTACACCTTC. Combining the CDR3 with reference TRBV7-8 and TRBJ1-2 gives the whole variable domain GAGVSQSPRYKVAKRGQDVALRCDPISGHVSLFWYQQALGQGPEFLTYFQNEAQLDKSGLPSDRFFAERPEGSVSTLKIQRTQQEDSAVYLCASSLVRGSGYTFGSGTRLTVV.

The CDR3 spells CASSQDIGSDGYTF. Here the CDR3 DNA reads TGCGCCAGCAGCCAAGATATCGGGTCCGATGGCTACACCTTC. V and J are TRBV4-3 and TRBJ1-2; D is uncertain. Germline assignment: CDR1 LGHNA and CDR2 YSLEER. The CDR3 is made up of 14 amino acids. V was pared by 0 bases and J by 6 bases, with 11 bases between.

This clonotype was observed a handful of times. The chain employs TRBV20-1 and TRBJ2-5; D not certain. V was cut by 4 bases and J by 0 bases, with 12 bases left in between. Germline V lookup: CDR1 DFQATT, CDR2 SNEGSKA (reference sequence). This CDR3 contains 14 residues. In nucleotides, the CDR3 is TGCAGTGCTACAGAGGAGCCGTACCAAGAGACCCAGTACTTC. It yields the protein CSATEEPYQETQYF.

This clonotype was counted a few times. In nucleotides, the CDR3 is TGCGCCAGCAGCACGACAGGGGGTGGGAACACTGAAGCTTTCTTT. Translating it yields CASSTTGGGNTEAFF. The chain uses TRBV5-1 and TRBJ1-1; 9 nucleotides agree with TRBD1. The CDR3 contains 15 residues. The V gene end was trimmed by 4 bases and the J gene end by 1 base; junction bases not matched to a gene: 5. Germline V gives CDR1 SGHRS, CDR2 YFSETQ.

This clonotype was picked up many times. V gene TRBV28 combines with J gene TRBJ2-2; D unclear. Germline assignment: CDR1 MDHEN and CDR2 SYDVKM. Trimming took 3 bases from V and 1 from J, leaving 9 bases between them. This CDR3 has 15 residues. The CDR3 is CASSLHSLNTGELFF. CDR3 DNA sequence: TGTGCCAGCAGTTTGCACAGCTTGAACACCGGGGAGCTGTTTTTT.

This clonotype was detected a few times. This chain links TRBV28 with TRBJ2-7, with 7 bases matching TRBD1. Germline trimming cut 6 bases from V and 3 bases from J; bases unmatched to any gene: 14. The CDR3 sequence is 16 residues long. Germline V gene lookup returns CDR1 MDHEN and CDR2 SYDVKM. CDR3 DNA: TGTGCCAGCAGACCTTCATACTTAGACAGGGACTACGAGCAGTACGTC. Translation gives CASRPSYLDRDYEQYV.

V gene TRBV7-3 combines with J gene TRBJ1-1; D not certain. Trimming took off 2 bases at V and 1 base at J, with 14 bases between the two ends. The CDR3 totals 16 residues. The V gene's germline CDR1 is SGHTA and CDR2 FQGTGA. The CDR3 here is CASSLGGPRKNTEAFF. The CDR3 coding sequence is TGTGCCAGCAGCTTAGGAGGGCCCCGTAAGAACACTGAAGCTTTCTTT.

This clonotype was recorded at least ten times. The chain is built from TRBV6-5 and TRBJ1-2, with 8 bases that match TRBD1. This CDR3 spans 17 amino acids. Germline assignment: CDR1 MNHEY and CDR2 SVGAGI. V shed 2 bases, J shed 0 bases, and the junction held 8 bases outside the gene matches. The CDR3 bases are TGTGCCAGCAGTTACCCGAACCGGGACAGGTCTAACTATGGCTACACCTTC. Protein product: CASSYPNRDRSNYGYTF.

This clonotype has at least ten counts. The genes are TRBV28 and TRBJ1-1; maybe TRBD1 (5 bases). In germline, CDR1 is MDHEN, CDR2 SYDVKM. Trimming shortened V by 6 bases and J by 5 bases, and 19 bases separated the two germline ends. This CDR3 is built from 15 residues. The CDR3 reads CASSPHHRRVTEAFF. CDR3 coding DNA: TGTGCCAGCAGCCCCCATCACAGGAGGGTAACTGAAGCTTTCTTT.

J is TRBJ2-3 and V is TRBV19; possible D gene TRBD1, 6 bases. The ends were cut back, 3 bases at V and 2 bases at J, with 12 bases in the middle. The CDR3 sequence is 15 residues long. Germline-derived CDR1 and CDR2 are LNHDA and SQIVND (reference sequence). The CDR3 here is CASSIPGAPTDTQYF. The CDR3 DNA reads TGTGCCAGTAGTATCCCAGGGGCCCCCACAGATACGCAGTATTTT.

The chain has TRBV29-1 and TRBJ1-5; D unclear. The CDR3 spans 13 residues. V lost 3 bases, J lost 3 bases, and 9 bases lay in between. From germline, CDR1 is SQVTM and CDR2 ANQGSEA. CDR3 sequence (DNA): TGCAGCGTTGATGGCGGAATCAATCAGCCCCAGCATTTT. Amino acid sequence: CSVDGGINQPQHF.

This clonotype has more than one count but fewer than ten. This chain links TRBV7-8 with TRBJ1-5; D remains ambiguous. V dropped 5 bases and J dropped 4 bases, with 18 bases sitting between them. Germline V gene sequence: CDR1 SGHVS, CDR2 FQNEAQ. The CDR3 has 16 residues. The CDR3 is CASSPGRLGLNQPQHF. CDR3 nucleotide sequence: TGTGCCAGCAGCCCCGGGAGGCTTGGACTAAATCAGCCCCAGCATTTT.

This clonotype showed up just a few times. This chain connects TRBV9 to TRBJ1-1; no reliable D call. The germline gives CDR1 SGDLS, CDR2 YYNGEE. This CDR3 contains 15 residues. The V and J ends lost 0 bases and 1 base respectively, with 10 bases between them. In DNA form, the CDR3 reads TGTGCCAGCAGCGTAGGCCCACTGACGAACACTGAAGCTTTCTTT. This gives the protein CASSVGPLTNTEAFF.

This clonotype was seen many times. The chain carries TRBV7-9 and TRBJ2-1, with D maybe TRBD1 (5 bases). CDR1 SEHNR and CDR2 FQNEAQ come from the germline V gene (reference sequence). The V end lost 4 bases, the J end lost 5 bases, and 18 bases lay between the germline ends. The CDR3 length is 16 residues. CDR3 coding DNA: TGTGCCAGCAGCTCAACCAGGGTGGCCCTAAACAATGAGCAGTTCTTC. It translates to CASSSTRVALNNEQFF.

The V gene is TRBV21-1, the J gene TRBJ1-5; TRBD1 is the table's D call, not checked against the DNA. TRBV21-1 is a documented pseudogene. The CDR3 extends over 16 amino acids. The CDR3 reads CANCHRTSASNQPQHF. The DNA for the CDR3 is TGTGCCAACTGTCATCGGACCTCAGCCAGCAATCAGCCCCAGCATTTT.

Only a few counts were recorded for this clonotype. V usage is TRBV12-3 or TRBV12-4 and J usage is TRBJ1-3; possible D gene TRBD1, 6 bases. The CDR3 runs to 16 residues. Trimming removed 0 bases at V and 5 bases at J, with 14 bases between. CDR3 nucleotide sequence: TGTGCCAGCAGTTTAGCGCCGGGGGGCGGCAGAAACACCATATATTTT. This codes for CASSLAPGGGRNTIYF.

This clonotype has a count of ten or more. This chain joins TRBV20-1 and TRBJ2-7, with TRBD2 as a possible D gene (6 bases). Germline V lookup: CDR1 DFQATT, CDR2 SNEGSKA (reference sequence). Trimming took 8 bases from V and 10 from J, leaving 9 bases between them. The CDR3 sequence is 8 residues long. The CDR3 bases are TGCAGTCCCGGGGGACAGTACGTC. Residues: CSPGGQYV.

The CDR3 sequence is CATSDFKRDSNEQFF. The CDR3 region has the DNA TGTGCCACCAGTGATTTCAAAAGGGACAGCAATGAGCAGTTCTTC. The chain combines TRBV24-1 with TRBJ2-1; 7 positions match TRBD1. This CDR3 has 15 amino acids. V shed 1 base, J shed 6 bases, and the junction held 5 bases outside the gene matches. Germline V gene data show CDR1 as KGHDR and CDR2 as SFDVKD.

This clonotype was observed many times. V is TRBV7-9 and J is TRBJ2-7; D is ambiguous. The CDR3 is 13 amino acids. Germline V gene sequence: CDR1 SEHNR, CDR2 FQNEAQ (reference sequence). Trimming stripped 3 bases from V and 9 bases from J, with 15 bases between. The CDR3 reads CASSFDTATVQYV. CDR3 coding DNA: TGTGCCAGCAGCTTTGACACCGCCACCGTGCAGTACGTC.

The chain has TRBV4-3 and TRBJ1-4; 7 bases line up with TRBD1. The CDR3 extends over 15 amino acids. The J segment lost 6 bases and the V segment lost 4 bases, leaving 8 bases of the junction unmatched. The germline V gene has CDR1 LGHNA and CDR2 YSLEER. The CDR3 is CASSPRQGGDEKLFF. In DNA form, the CDR3 reads TGCGCCAGCAGCCCCAGACAGGGAGGTGATGAAAAACTGTTTTTT.

The chain recombines TRBV5-1 with TRBJ2-1; no definite D call. This CDR3 region has 15 residues. V gave up 7 bases and J gave up 7 bases, with 21 bases separating them. Germline CDR1 reads SGHRS; CDR2 reads YFSETQ. CDR3 sequence (DNA): TGCGCCAGCCATGTCGACTTTAGGCGTCTGAATGAGCAGTTCTTC. Amino acid sequence: CASHVDFRRLNEQFF.